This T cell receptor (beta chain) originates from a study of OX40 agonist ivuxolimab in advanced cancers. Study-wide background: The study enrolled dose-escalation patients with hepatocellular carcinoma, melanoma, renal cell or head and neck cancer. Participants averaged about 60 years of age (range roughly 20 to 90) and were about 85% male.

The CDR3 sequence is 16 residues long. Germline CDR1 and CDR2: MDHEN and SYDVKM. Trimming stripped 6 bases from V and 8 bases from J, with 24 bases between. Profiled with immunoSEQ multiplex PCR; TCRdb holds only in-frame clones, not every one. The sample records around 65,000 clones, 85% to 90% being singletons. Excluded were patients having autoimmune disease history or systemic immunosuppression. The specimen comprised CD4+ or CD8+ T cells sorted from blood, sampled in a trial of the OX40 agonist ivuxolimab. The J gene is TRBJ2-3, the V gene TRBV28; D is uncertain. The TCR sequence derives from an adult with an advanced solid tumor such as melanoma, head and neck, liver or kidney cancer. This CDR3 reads CASSGFRADSLSTQYF. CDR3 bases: TGTGCCAGCAGCGGCTTCCGGGCGGATTCTTTAAGTACGCAGTATTTT.